One sample yielded the 18 T cell receptor beta chains listed below, sequenced in a study of CD8 T cells in ankylosing spondylitis. Using its own MiXCR run on the 5' RACE reads, TCRdb lists one record per CDR3 protein. Altogether some 300,000 distinct CDR3 sequences are present, around 20% being singletons, with the ten largest covering roughly 3.4%. What was sequenced was blood, either unsorted or a sorted T cell fraction (not recorded which). The receptors originated from a female donor with ankylosing spondylitis or in good health (not recorded which).

This sequence joins TRBV27 and TRBJ2-7; no definite D call. The V end was cut by 0 bases, the J end by 3 bases, with 12 bases between. The germline V gene encodes CDR1 MNHEY and CDR2 SMNVEV (reference sequence). The CDR3 runs 15 residues. The DNA for the CDR3 is TGTGCCAGCAGTTTATCGCTAGGCCGACACTACGAGCAGTACTTC. As protein: CASSLSLGRHYEQYF.

This clonotype was observed a handful of times. J is TRBJ2-1 and V is TRBV4-1, with a tentative D call TRBD2 (5 bases). Germline CDR1 is MGHRA and CDR2 is YSYEKL. The CDR3 spans 16 residues. Deletions cut 0 bases from V and 4 bases from J, with 13 bases between. The CDR3 nucleotides read TGCGCCAGCAGCCAAGATCTTAGCCGGAGGTACAATGAGCAGTTCTTC. It yields the protein CASSQDLSRRYNEQFF.

Only a few counts were recorded for this clonotype. This chain links TRBV7-7 with TRBJ2-1; TRBD1 or TRBD2 may be the D gene (5 bases each). Trimming took off 1 base at V and 4 bases at J, with 23 bases between the two ends. The CDR3 totals 19 residues. CDR1 and CDR2 from the germline V gene are SSHAT and FNYEAQ (reference sequence). The CDR3 loop reads CASSLDINVGPSSYNEQFF. Here the CDR3 DNA reads TGTGCCAGCAGCTTAGACATAAATGTGGGACCGTCGTCTTACAATGAGCAGTTCTTC.

In its sample, this clonotype was seen a few times. V and J are TRBV6-6 and TRBJ1-1; D gene uncertain. Germline V gene lookup returns CDR1 MNHNY and CDR2 SVGAGI (reference sequence). The CDR3 length is 12 residues. The V end was cut by 2 bases, the J end by 4 bases, with 5 bases between. The CDR3 DNA sequence: TGTGCCAGCAGTTACAGGAGCACTGAAGCTTTCTTT. Translating gives CASSYRSTEAFF.

This clonotype showed up just a few times. This chain links TRBV20-1 with TRBJ1-4; D gene ambiguous. The germline CDR1 and CDR2 sequences are DFQATT and SNEGSKA (reference sequence). The germline V and J ends were trimmed by 1 base and 0 bases, with 9 bases remaining between them. The CDR3 runs to 15 residues. CDR3 bases: TGCAGTGCTAGAGGGGGAGAGGCAACTAATGAAAAACTGTTTTTT. It is translated as CSARGGEATNEKLFF.

This clonotype came up once. The rearrangement uses TRBV11-2 and TRBJ2-1; 10 bases are shared with TRBD2. Germline-derived CDR1 and CDR2 are SGHAT and FQNNGV. The CDR3 runs 19 residues. J gave up 0 bases and V 4 bases, and 12 bases lay outside the gene matches. CDR3 coding DNA: TGTGCCAGCAGCTCCCGGGGTAGCGGGAGGACCAGCTCCTACAATGAGCAGTTCTTC. Its translation: CASSSRGSGRTSSYNEQFF.

With regard to this clonotype: This clone may be a read error of a much larger clone one base away. V is TRBV4-3 and J is TRBJ1-2, with D tentatively TRBD1 (5 bases). The CDR3 runs 15 residues. Germline V CDR1 and CDR2: LGHNA, YSLEER. The CDR3 spells CVSSQEGTGVEGYTF. The CDR3 bases are TGCGTCAGCAGCCAAGAGGGTACAGGCGTTGAGGGCTACACCTTC.

The V call is TRBV7-8, the J call TRBJ2-2, with D unclear. CDR1 is SGHVS, CDR2 FQNEAQ, per germline. Trimming left V 5 bases short and J 4 bases short, with 8 bases between. The CDR3 is made up of 13 amino acids. Here the CDR3 reads CASSQTLTGELFF. CDR3 bases: TGTGCCAGCAGCCAGACCCTCACCGGGGAGCTGTTTTTT.

The sample holds a few counts of this clonotype. The gene calls are TRBV6-5 and TRBJ1-2; D is unclear. CDR3 size: 16 residues. Trimming took 2 bases from V and 5 from J, leaving 18 bases between them. The germline CDR1 and CDR2 sequences are MNHEY and SVGAGI. CDR3 sequence reads: CASSYDYASPLYGYTF. As DNA, the CDR3 is TGTGCCAGCAGTTACGATTACGCTTCGCCCCTGTATGGCTACACCTTC.

Ten or more counts support this clonotype. J is TRBJ1-1 and V is TRBV29-1; D gene unclear. Deletions cut 2 bases from V and 1 base from J, with 5 bases between. The germline gives CDR1 SQVTM, CDR2 ANQGSEA. The CDR3 runs 12 residues. This CDR3 reads CSVEPGNTEAFF. DNA for the CDR3: TGCAGCGTTGAACCGGGGAACACTGAAGCTTTCTTT.

This rearrangement joins TRBV29-1 to TRBJ2-7; 10 nucleotides match TRBD1. CDR1 is SQVTM, CDR2 ANQGSEA, per germline. The CDR3 is made up of 14 amino acids. The V segment lost 6 bases and the J segment 0 bases; nucleotides outside the gene matches: 5. The CDR3 loop is CSVGQGGSSYEQYF. In DNA, the CDR3 is TGCAGCGTCGGACAGGGGGGGAGCTCCTACGAGCAGTACTTC.

This clonotype has more than one count but fewer than ten. The gene calls are TRBV7-2 and TRBJ2-5; 15 nucleotides line up with TRBD2. The trim removed 7 bases at V and 7 bases at J, leaving 7 bases unmatched. This CDR3 is built from 15 residues. Germline CDR1 and CDR2: SGHTA and FQGNSA. CDR3 sequence reads: CASTWTSGRGATQYF. Here the CDR3 DNA reads TGTGCCAGCACTTGGACTAGCGGGAGGGGGGCGACCCAGTACTTC.

This chain links TRBV3-1 with TRBJ2-7, with 12 bases fitting TRBD2. Germline-derived CDR1 and CDR2 are LGHDT and YNNKEL (reference sequence). This CDR3 is 15 amino acids long. With 1 base clipped from V and 6 bases from J, the junction kept 4 bases outside the gene matches. This CDR3 reads CASSQGLAGVGEQYF. For the CDR3, the DNA is TGTGCCAGCAGCCAAGGACTAGCGGGAGTAGGCGAGCAGTACTTC.

The sample holds a few counts of this clonotype. This chain links TRBV2 with TRBJ2-1, with 7 bases matching TRBD2. J lost 3 bases, V lost 3 bases, and 2 bases had no gene match. Germline values: CDR1 SNHLY, CDR2 FYNNEI. There are 14 residues in the CDR3. CDR3 sequence (DNA): TGTGCCAGCAGTGACCAGCGGGGCTACAATGAGCAGTTCTTC. Its protein product is CASSDQRGYNEQFF. The full variable domain, completed using reference TRBV2 and TRBJ2-1, is EPEVTQTPSHQVTQMGQEVILRCVPISNHLYFYWYRQILGQKVEFLVSFYNNEISEKSEIFDDQFSVERPDGSNFTLKIRSTKLEDSAMYFCASSDQRGYNEQFFGPGTRLTVL.

This clonotype has a handful of counts. The rearrangement uses TRBV6-2 or TRBV6-3 and TRBJ2-5; the match to TRBD2 covers 9 bases. The CDR3 has 14 amino acids. J lost 5 bases, V lost 6 bases, and 7 bases had no gene match. The V gene's germline CDR1 is MNHEY and CDR2 SVGEGT. This chain's CDR3 is CASRLAGVWETQYF. Written as DNA, the CDR3 is TGTGCCAGCAGATTAGCGGGAGTCTGGGAGACCCAGTACTTC.

This clonotype was seen a few times. This chain links TRBV7-9 with TRBJ2-5, with D unclear. This CDR3 is built from 13 residues. Germline CDR1 reads SEHNR; CDR2 reads FQNEAQ (reference sequence). The V end lost 3 bases, the J end lost 4 bases, and 9 bases lay between the germline ends. The CDR3 DNA is TGTGCCAGCAGCTTCGAGTTATCAGAGACCCAGTACTTC. This encodes CASSFELSETQYF. The variable domain in full, with the rest retrieved from reference TRBV7-9 and TRBJ2-5, is DTGVSQNPRHKITKRGQNVTFRCDPISEHNRLYWYRQTLGQGPEFLTYFQNEAQLEKSRLLSDRFSAERPKGSFSTLEIQRTEQGDSAMYLCASSFELSETQYFGPGTRLLVL.

The chain is built from TRBV18 and TRBJ1-1; 10 nucleotides align to TRBD1. Germline V lookup: CDR1 KGHSH, CDR2 LQKENI. V lost 4 bases, J lost 5 bases, and 10 bases stayed unmatched. The CDR3 spans 16 residues. The CDR3 DNA reads TGTGCCAGCTCACTCACCGGGACAGGGGTATCAACTGAAGCTTTCTTT. This encodes CASSLTGTGVSTEAFF.

As concerns this clonotype: Possible read error: a much larger clone is one base away. The rearrangement links TRBV12-3 or TRBV12-4 to TRBJ1-2; D not resolved. This CDR3 is built from 12 residues. Trimming shortened V by 3 bases and J by 0 bases, and 2 bases separated the two germline ends. Here the CDR3 reads CASSFPNYGYTF. DNA for the CDR3: TGTGCCAGCAGTTTCCCTAACTATGGCTACACCTTC.